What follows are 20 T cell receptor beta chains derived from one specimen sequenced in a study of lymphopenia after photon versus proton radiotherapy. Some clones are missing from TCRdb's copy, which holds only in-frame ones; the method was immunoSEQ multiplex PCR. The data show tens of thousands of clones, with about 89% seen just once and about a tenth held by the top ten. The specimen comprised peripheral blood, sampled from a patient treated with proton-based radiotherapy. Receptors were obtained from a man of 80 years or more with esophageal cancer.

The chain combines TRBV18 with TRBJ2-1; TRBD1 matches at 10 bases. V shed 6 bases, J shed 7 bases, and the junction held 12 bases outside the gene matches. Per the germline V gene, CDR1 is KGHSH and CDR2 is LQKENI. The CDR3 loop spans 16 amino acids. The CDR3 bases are TGTGCCAGCTCCCCGGGGGACAGGGGATATACTAATGAGCAGTTCTTC. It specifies CASSPGDRGYTNEQFF.

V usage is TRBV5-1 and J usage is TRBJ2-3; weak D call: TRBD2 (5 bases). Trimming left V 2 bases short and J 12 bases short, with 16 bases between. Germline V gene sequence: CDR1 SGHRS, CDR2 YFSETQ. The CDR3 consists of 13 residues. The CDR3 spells CASSFSDSRSQYF. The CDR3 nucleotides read TGCGCCAGCAGCTTTTCGGACTCCCGTTCCCAGTATTTT.

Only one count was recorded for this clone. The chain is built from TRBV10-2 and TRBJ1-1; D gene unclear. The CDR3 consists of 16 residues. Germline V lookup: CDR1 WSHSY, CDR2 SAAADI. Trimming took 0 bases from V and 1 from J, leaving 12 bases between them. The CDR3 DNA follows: TGCGCCAGCAGTGAGTCGAACCGGGAGAAGAACACTGAAGCTTTCTTT. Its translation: CASSESNREKNTEAFF.

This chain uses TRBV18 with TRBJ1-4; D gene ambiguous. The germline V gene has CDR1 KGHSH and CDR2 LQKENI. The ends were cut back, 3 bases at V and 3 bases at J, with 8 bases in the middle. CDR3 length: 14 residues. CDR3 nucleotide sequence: TGTGCCAGCTCACCCTCGGACTCTAATGAAAAACTGTTTTTT. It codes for CASSPSDSNEKLFF.

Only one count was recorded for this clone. This chain's CDR3 is CASSLINTEAFF. For the CDR3, the DNA is TGTGCCAGCAGCCTCATTAACACTGAAGCTTTCTTT. The chain uses TRBV7-9 and TRBJ1-1; D is unclear. The CDR3 has 12 amino acids. The germline V gene has CDR1 SEHNR and CDR2 FQNEAQ (reference sequence). The V end lost 5 bases, the J end lost 2 bases, and 6 bases lay between the germline ends. The full variable domain, its missing parts supplied by reference TRBV7-9 and TRBJ1-1, is DTGVSQNPRHKITKRGQNVTFRCDPISEHNRLYWYRQTLGQGPEFLTYFQNEAQLEKSRLLSDRFSAERPKGSFSTLEIQRTEQGDSAMYLCASSLINTEAFFGQGTRLTVV.

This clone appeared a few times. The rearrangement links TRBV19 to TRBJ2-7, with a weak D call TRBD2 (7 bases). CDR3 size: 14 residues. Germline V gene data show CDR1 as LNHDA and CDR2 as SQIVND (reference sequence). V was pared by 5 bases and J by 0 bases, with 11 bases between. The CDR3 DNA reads TGTGCCAGTAGTCAAGGGGGGGGCTCCTACGAGCAGTACTTC. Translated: CASSQGGGSYEQYF.

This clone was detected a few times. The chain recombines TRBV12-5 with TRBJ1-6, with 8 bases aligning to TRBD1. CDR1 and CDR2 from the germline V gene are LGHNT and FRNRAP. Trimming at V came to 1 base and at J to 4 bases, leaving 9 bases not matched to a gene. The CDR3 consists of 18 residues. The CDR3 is CASGLAGQGRGYNSPLHF. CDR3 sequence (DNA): TGTGCTAGTGGTTTGGCAGGACAGGGTCGAGGGTATAATTCACCCCTCCACTTT.

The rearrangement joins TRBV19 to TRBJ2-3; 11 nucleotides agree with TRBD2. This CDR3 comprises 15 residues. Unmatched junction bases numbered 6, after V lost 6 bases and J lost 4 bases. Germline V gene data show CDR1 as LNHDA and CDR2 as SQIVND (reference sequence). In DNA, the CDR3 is TGTGCCAGTAGCAACCTAGCGGGAGGCCCAGATACGCAGTATTTT. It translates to CASSNLAGGPDTQYF.

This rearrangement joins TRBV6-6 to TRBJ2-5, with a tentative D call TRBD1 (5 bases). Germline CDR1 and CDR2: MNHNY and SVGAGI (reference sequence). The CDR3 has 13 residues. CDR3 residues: CATHRNDQETQYF. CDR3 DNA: TGTGCGACACACAGGAATGACCAAGAGACCCAGTACTTC.

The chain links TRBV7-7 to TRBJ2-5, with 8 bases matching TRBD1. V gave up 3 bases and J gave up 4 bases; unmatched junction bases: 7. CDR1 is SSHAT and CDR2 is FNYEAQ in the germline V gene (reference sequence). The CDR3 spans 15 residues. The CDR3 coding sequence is TGTGCCAGCAGCTTCGGGCAGGGGGCAGGAGAGACCCAGTACTTC. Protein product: CASSFGQGAGETQYF.

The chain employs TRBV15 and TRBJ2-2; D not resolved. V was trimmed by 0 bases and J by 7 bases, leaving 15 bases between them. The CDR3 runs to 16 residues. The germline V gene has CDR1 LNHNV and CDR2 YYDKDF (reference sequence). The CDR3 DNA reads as TGTGCCACCAGCAGAGATTATATTCCCACGGGCGGGGAGCTGTTTTTT. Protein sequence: CATSRDYIPTGGELFF.

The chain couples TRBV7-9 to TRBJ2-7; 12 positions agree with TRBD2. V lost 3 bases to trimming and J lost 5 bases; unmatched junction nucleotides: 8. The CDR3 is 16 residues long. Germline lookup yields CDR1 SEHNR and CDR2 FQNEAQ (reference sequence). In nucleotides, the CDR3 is TGTGCCAGCAGCTTGGGATTACTAGCGGGAGGTGACGAGCAGTACTTC. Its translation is CASSLGLLAGGDEQYF.

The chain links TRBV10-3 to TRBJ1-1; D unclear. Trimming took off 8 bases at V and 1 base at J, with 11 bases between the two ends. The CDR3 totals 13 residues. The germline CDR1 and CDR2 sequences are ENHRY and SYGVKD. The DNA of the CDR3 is TGTGCCATCCAGACACATACGAACACTGAAGCTTTCTTT. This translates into CAIQTHTNTEAFF.

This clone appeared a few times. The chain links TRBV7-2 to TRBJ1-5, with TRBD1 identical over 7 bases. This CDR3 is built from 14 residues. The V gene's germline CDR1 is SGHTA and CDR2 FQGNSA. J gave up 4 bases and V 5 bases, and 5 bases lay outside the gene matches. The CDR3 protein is CASSLTGLNQPQHF. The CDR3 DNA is TGTGCCAGCAGCCTGACAGGGTTAAATCAGCCCCAGCATTTT.

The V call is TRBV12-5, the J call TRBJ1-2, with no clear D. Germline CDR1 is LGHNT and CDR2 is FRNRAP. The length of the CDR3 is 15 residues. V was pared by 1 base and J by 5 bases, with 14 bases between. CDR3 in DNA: TGTGCTAGTGGTTTGGCACCGGGAGGAGAATATGGCTACACCTTC. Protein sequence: CASGLAPGGEYGYTF.

The CDR3 nucleotides are TGTGCCAGTAGTCCTCTGAGTGTTGGGGAGCTGTTTTTT. It specifies CASSPLSVGELFF. The chain employs TRBV19 and TRBJ2-2, with D unclear. The CDR3 runs to 13 residues. CDR1 is LNHDA and CDR2 is SQIVND in the germline V gene (reference sequence). V lost 5 bases to trimming and J lost 8 bases, with 12 bases between them.

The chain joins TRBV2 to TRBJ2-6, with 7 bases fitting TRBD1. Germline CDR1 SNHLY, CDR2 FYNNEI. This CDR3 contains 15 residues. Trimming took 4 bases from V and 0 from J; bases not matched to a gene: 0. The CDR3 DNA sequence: TGTGCCAGCAGTGGGACAGGCTCTGGGGCCAACGTCCTGACTTTC. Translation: CASSGTGSGANVLTF.

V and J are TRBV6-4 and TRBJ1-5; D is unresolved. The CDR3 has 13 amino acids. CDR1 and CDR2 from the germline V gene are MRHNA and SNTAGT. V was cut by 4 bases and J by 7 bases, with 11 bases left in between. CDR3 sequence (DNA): TGTGCCAGCAGTGCCGGTCCCCACCAGCCCCAGCATTTT. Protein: CASSAGPHQPQHF.

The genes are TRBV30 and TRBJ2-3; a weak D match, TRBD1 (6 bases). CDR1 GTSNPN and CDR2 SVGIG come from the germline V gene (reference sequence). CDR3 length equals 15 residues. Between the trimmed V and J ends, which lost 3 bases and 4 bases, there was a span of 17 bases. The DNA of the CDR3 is TGTGCCTGGAGCGGACTCCTAGGGGGTTCAGATACGCAGTATTTT. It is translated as CAWSGLLGGSDTQYF.

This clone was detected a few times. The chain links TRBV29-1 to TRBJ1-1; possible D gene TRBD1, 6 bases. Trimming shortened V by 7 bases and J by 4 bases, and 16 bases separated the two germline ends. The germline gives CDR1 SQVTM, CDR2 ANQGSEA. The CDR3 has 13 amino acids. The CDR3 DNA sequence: TGCAGCGGTACTACTGGAGGGGGCACTGAAGCTTTCTTT. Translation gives CSGTTGGGTEAFF.